The 5 T cell receptor beta chains in this list originate from one sample, sequenced in a study of T cell repertoires in cytomegalovirus infection (dated by TCRdb to the late 2010s). Their target antigens are unknown. Instrument used: Illumina HiSeq 1500. In TCRdb, the public reads were trimmed at Q25 with fastp and aligned with MiXCR, with productive beta chains retained. A single entry per CDR3 protein holds the most common genes and DNA from its merged rows. This sample lists some 110,000 distinct CDR3 sequences; 10% were detected once. Approximately 31% of the sample belongs to the ten largest clones. The sequenced material came from PBMCs, sequenced either directly or after in vitro stimulation (not recorded which). The receptors stem from a human donor in good health (CMV status not recorded). Some clones in this sample may be carry-over from other donors' samples.

V usage is TRBV18 and J usage is TRBJ2-5; unclear D gene. The CDR3 consists of 12 residues. Trimming removed 4 bases at V and 5 bases at J, with 8 bases between. CDR1 and CDR2 from the germline V gene are KGHSH and LQKENI. The CDR3 here is CASSRPSETQYF. CDR3 coding DNA: TGTGCCAGCTCACGACCATCGGAGACCCAGTACTTC.

Ten or more counts support this clonotype. This chain links TRBV28 with TRBJ2-3, with D hard to call. Germline loops: CDR1 MDHEN, CDR2 SYDVKM. This CDR3 is built from 15 residues. V lost 2 bases, J lost 2 bases, and 11 bases lay in between. The CDR3 reads CASSLMAANTDTQYF. The CDR3 DNA follows: TGTGCCAGCAGTTTAATGGCAGCCAACACAGATACGCAGTATTTT.

This clonotype was picked up a small number of times. V gene TRBV5-1 combines with J gene TRBJ2-3; no clear D. CDR1 SGHRS and CDR2 YFSETQ come from the germline V gene. The CDR3 loop spans 14 amino acids. V was clipped by 2 bases and J by 0 bases, with 7 bases between them. CDR3 sequence (DNA): TGCGCCAGCAGCTTCGGCCCTAGCACAGATACGCAGTATTTT. Translating gives CASSFGPSTDTQYF. The entire variable domain, with the rest obtained from reference TRBV5-1 and TRBJ2-3, is as follows: KAGVTQTPRYLIKTRGQQVTLSCSPISGHRSVSWYQQTPGQGLQFLFEYFSETQRNKGNFPGRFSGRQFSNSRSEMNVSTLELGDSALYLCASSFGPSTDTQYFGPGTRLTVL.

The sample holds one count of this clonotype. The chain carries TRBV12-3 or TRBV12-4 and TRBJ2-3; tentative D call: TRBD2 (5 bases). This CDR3 is 14 amino acids long. V lost 0 bases, J lost 4 bases, and 8 bases lay in between. CDR3 bases: TGTGCCAGCAGTTTAGCGGGAGATTCAGATACGCAGTATTTT. It codes for CASSLAGDSDTQYF.

This chain connects TRBV5-4 to TRBJ2-2, with D possibly TRBD1 on 6 matching bases. CDR1 and CDR2 (germline): SGHNT, YYREEE (reference sequence). V lost 6 bases and J lost 5, with 14 bases in between. CDR3 length equals 14 residues. The CDR3 region is CASTQQGRTGELFF. As DNA, the CDR3 is TGTGCCAGCACCCAACAGGGTCGTACCGGGGAGCTGTTTTTT.